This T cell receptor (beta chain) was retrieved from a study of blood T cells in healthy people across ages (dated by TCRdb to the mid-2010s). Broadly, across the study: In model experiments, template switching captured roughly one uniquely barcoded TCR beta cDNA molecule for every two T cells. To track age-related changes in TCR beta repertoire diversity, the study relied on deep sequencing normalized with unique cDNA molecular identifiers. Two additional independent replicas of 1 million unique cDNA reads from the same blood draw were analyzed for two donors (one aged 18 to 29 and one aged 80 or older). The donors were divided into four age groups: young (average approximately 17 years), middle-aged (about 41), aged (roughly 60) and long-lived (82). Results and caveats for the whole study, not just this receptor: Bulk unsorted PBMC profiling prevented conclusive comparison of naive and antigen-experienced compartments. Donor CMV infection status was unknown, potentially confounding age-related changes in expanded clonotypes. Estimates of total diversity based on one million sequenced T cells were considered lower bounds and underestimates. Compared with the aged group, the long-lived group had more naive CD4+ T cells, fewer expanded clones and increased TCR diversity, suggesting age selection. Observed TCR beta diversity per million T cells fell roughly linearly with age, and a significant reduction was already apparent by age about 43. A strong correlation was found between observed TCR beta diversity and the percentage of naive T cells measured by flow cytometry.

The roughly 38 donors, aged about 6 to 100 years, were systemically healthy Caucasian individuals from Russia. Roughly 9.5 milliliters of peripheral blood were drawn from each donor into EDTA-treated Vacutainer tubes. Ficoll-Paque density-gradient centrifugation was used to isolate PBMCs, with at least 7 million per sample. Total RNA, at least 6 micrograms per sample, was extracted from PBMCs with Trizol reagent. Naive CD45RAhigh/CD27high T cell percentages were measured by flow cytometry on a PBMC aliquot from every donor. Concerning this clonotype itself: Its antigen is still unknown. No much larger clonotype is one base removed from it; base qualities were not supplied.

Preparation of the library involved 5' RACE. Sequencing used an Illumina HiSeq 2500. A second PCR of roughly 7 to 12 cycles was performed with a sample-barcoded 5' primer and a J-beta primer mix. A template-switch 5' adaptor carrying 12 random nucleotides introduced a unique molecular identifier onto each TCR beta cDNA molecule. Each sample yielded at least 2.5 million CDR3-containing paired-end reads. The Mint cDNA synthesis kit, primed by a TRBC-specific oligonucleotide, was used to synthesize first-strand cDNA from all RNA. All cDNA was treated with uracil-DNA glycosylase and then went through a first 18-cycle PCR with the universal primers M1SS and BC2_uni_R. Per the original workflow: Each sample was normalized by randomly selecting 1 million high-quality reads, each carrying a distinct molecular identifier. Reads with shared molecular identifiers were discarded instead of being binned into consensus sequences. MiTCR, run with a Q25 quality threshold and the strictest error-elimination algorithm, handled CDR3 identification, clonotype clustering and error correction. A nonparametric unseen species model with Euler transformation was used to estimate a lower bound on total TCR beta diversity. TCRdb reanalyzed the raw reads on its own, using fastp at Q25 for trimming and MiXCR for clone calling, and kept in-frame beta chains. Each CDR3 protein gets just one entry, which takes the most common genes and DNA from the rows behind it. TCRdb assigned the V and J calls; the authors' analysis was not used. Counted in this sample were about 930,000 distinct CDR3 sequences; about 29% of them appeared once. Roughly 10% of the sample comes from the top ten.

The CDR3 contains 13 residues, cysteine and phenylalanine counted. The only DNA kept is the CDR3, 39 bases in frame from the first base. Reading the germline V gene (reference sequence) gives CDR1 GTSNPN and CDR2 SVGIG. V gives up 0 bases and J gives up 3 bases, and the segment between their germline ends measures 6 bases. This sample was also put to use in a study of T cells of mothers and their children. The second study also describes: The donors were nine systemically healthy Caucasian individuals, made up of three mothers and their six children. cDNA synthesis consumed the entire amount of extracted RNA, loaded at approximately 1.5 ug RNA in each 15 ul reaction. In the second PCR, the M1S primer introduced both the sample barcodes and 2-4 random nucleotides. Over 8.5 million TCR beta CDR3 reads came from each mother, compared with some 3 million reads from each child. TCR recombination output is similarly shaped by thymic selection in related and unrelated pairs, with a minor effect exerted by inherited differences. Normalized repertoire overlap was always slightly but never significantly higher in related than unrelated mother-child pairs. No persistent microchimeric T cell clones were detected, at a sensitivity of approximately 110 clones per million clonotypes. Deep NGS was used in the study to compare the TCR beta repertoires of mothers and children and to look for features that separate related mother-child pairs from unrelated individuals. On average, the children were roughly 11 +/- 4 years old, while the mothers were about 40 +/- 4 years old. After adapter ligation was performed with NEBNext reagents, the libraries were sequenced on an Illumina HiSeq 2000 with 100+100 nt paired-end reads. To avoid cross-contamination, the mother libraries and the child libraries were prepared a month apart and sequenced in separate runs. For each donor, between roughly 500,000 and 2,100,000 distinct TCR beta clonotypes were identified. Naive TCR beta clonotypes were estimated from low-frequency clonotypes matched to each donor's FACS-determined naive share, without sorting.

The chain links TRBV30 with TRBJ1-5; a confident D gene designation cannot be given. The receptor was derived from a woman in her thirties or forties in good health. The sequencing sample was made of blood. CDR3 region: CAWSVGDNQPQHF. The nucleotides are TGTGCCTGGAGTGTTGGAGACAATCAGCCCCAGCATTTT.